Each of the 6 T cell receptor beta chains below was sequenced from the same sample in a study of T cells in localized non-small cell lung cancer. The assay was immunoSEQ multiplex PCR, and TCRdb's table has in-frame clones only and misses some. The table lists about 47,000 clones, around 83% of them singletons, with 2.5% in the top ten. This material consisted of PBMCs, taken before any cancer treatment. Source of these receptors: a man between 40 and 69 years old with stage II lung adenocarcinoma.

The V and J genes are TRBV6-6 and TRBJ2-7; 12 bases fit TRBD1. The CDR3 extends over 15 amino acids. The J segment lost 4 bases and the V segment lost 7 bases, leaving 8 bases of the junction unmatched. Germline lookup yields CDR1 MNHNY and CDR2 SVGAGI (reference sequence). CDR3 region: CASNPGTGGLYEQYV. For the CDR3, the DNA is TGTGCCAGCAACCCCGGGACAGGGGGCTTGTACGAGCAGTACGTC.

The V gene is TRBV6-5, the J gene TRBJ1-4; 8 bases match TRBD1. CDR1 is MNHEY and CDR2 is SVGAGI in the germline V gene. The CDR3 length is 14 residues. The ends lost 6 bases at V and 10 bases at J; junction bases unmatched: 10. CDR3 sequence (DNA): TGTGCCAGCAGCCCCGGACAGGGTAGGGGAAAACTGTTTTTT. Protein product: CASSPGQGRGKLFF.

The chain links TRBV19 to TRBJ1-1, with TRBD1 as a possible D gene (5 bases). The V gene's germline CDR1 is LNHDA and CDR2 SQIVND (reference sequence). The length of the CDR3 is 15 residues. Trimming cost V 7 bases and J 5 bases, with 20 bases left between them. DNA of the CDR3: TGTGCCAGTACCGAGAAGACAGACCCAAGAACTGAAGCTTTCTTT. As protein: CASTEKTDPRTEAFF.

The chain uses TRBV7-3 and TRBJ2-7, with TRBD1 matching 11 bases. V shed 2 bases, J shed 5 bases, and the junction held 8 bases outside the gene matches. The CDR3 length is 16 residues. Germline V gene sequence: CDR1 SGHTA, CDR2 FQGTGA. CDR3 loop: CASSLGSGTGGDEQYF. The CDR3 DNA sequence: TGTGCCAGCAGCTTAGGATCCGGGACAGGGGGAGACGAGCAGTACTTC.

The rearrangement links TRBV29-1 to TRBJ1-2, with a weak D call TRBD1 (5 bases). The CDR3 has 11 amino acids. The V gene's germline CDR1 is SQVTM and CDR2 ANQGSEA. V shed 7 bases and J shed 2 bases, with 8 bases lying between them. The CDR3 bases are TGCAGCGCGACAGAAAACTATGGCTACACCTTC. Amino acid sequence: CSATENYGYTF.

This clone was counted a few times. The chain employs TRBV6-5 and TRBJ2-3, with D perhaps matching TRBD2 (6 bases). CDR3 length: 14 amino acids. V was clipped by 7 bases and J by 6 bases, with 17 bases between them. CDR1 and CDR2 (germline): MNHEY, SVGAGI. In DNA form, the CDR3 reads TGTGCCAGCACACACAACCCGGGGGTCGATACGCAGTATTTT. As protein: CASTHNPGVDTQYF.